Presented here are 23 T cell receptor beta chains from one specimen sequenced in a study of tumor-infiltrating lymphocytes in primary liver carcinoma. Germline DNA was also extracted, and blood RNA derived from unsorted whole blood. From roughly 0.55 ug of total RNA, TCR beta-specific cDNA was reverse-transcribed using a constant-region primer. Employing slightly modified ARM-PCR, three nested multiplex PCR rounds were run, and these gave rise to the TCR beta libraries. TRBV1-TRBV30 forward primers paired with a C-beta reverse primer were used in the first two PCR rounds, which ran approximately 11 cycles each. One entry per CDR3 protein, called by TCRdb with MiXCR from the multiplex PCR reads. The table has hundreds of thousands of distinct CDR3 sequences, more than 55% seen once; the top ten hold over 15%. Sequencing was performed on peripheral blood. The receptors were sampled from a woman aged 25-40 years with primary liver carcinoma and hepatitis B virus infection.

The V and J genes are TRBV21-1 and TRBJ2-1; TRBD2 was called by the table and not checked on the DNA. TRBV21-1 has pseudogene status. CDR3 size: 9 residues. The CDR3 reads CASGKGGFF. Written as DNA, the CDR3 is TGTGCCAGCGGCAAGGGAGGTTTCTTC.

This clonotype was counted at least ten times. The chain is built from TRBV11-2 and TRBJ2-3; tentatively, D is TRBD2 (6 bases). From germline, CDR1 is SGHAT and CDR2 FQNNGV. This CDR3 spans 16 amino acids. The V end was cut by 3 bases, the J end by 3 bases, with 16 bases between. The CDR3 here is CASSLRGGMGTDTQYF. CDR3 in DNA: TGTGCCAGCAGCTTGAGGGGCGGGATGGGTACAGATACGCAGTATTTT.

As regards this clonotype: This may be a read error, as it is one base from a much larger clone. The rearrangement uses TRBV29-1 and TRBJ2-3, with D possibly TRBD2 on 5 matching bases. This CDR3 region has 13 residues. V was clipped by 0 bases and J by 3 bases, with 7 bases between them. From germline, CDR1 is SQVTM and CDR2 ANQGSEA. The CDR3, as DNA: TGCAGCGTTGAAGAAGTAGCGACAGATACGCAGTATTTT. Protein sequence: CSVEEVATDTQYF.

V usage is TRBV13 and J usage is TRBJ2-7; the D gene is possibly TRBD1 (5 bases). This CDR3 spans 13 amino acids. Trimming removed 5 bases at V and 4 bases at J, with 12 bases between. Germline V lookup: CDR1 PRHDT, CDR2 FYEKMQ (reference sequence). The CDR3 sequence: CASSPDQGYEQYF. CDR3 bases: TGTGCCAGCAGCCCCGACCAGGGATACGAGCAGTACTTC.

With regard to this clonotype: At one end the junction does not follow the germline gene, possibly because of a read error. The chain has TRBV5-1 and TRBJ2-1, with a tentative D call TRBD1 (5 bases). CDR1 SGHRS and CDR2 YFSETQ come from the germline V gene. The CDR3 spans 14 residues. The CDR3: CASSLAYRRHEQLF. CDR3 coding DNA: TGCGCCAGCAGCTTGGCCTACAGGCGGCATGAGCAGCTCTTC.

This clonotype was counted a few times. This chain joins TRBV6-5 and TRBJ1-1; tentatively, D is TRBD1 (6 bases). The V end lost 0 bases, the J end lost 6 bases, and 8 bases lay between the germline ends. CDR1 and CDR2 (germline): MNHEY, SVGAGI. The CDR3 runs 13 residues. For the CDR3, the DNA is TGTGCCAGCAGTTACTCCAGGGGCTCTGAAGCTTTCTTT. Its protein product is CASSYSRGSEAFF.

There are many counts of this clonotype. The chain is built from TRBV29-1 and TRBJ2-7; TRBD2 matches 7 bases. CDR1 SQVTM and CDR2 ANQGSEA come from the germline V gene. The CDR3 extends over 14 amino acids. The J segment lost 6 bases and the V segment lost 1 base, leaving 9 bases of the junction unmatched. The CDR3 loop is CSVEGGKGGFEQYF. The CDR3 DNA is TGCAGCGTTGAAGGCGGGAAGGGAGGGTTCGAGCAGTACTTC.

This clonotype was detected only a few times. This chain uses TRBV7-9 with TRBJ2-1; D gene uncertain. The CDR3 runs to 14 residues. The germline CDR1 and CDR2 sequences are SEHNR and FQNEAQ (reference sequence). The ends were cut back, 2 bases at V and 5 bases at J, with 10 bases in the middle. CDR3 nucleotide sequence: TGTGCCAGCAGCTTAAAAGCCCGCGACAATGAGCAGTTCTTC. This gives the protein CASSLKARDNEQFF. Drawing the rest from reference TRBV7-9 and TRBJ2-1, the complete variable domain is DTGVSQNPRHKITKRGQNVTFRCDPISEHNRLYWYRQTLGQGPEFLTYFQNEAQLEKSRLLSDRFSAERPKGSFSTLEIQRTEQGDSAMYLCASSLKARDNEQFFGPGTRLTVL.

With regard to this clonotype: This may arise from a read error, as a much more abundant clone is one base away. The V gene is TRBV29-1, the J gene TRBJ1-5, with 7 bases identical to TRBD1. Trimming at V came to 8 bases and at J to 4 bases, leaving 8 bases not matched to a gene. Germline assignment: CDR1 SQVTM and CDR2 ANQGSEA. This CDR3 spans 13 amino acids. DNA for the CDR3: TGCAGCATTCGGGACAGATCTAATCAGCCCCAGCATTTT. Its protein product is CSIRDRSNQPQHF.

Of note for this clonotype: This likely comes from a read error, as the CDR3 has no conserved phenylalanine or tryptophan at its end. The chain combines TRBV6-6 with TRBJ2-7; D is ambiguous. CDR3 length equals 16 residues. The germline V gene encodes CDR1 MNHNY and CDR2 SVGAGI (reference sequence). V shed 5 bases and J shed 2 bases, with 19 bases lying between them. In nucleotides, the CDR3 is TGTGCCAGCAGTCAGAGCGCGGACGGTCAGACCTACGAGCAGTACTCC. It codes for CASSQSADGQTYEQYS.

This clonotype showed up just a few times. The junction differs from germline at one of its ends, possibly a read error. CDR3 in DNA: TGTGCCAGCAGCTCCGGGACAGCCCAAGAGGCCCAGTACTTC. This translates into CASSSGTAQEAQYF. The V and J genes are TRBV6-1 and TRBJ2-5, with 7 bases identical to TRBD1. CDR3 length: 14 amino acids. The germline V gene encodes CDR1 MNHNS and CDR2 SASEGT.

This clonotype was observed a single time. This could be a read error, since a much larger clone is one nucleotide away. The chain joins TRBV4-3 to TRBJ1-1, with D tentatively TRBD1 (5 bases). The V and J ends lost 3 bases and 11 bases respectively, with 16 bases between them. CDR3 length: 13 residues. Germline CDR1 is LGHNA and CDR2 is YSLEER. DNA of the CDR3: TGCGCCAGCAGCCAGATGAGGGGAACGGCCGCTTTCTTT. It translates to CASSQMRGTAAFF.

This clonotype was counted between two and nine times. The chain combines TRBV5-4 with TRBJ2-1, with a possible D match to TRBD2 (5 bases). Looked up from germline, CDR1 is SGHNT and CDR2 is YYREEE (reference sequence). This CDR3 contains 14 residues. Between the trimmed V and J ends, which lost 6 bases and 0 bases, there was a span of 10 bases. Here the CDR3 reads CASTRAGSYNEQFF. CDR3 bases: TGTGCCAGCACGCGGGCCGGCTCCTACAATGAGCAGTTCTTC.

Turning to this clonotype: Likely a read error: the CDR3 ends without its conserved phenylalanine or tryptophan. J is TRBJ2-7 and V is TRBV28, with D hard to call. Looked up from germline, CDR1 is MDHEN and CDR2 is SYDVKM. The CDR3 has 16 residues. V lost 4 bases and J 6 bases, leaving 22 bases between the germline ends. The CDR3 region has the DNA TGTGCCAGCAGTTCTGTCCGGTTGGGGAAGACCGGCGAGCAGTACTTA. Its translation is CASSSVRLGKTGEQYL.

CDR3 loop: CASSLHHSWGRETQYF. The CDR3 DNA is TGTGCCAGCAGTTTACACCACAGTTGGGGCCGCGAGACCCAGTACTTC. J is TRBJ2-5 and V is TRBV12-3 or TRBV12-4; D perhaps matches TRBD1 (5 bases). Trimming pared 2 bases from V and 5 bases from J, leaving 18 bases between. This CDR3 has 16 residues.

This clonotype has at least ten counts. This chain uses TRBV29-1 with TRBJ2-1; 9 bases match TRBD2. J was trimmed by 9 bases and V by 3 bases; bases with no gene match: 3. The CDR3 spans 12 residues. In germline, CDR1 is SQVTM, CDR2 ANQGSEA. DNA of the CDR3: TGCAGCGTTGATCCAGCGGGAGGTGAGCAGTTCTTC. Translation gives CSVDPAGGEQFF.

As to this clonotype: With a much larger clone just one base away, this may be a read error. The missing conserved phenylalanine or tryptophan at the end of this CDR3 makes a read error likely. CDR3 nucleotide sequence: TGCGCCAGCAGCCAAGAAGGTCAGGGGGCCTACGAGCAGTACCTC. It is translated as CASSQEGQGAYEQYL. The chain is built from TRBV4-3 and TRBJ2-7; the match to TRBD1 covers 7 bases. Germline CDR1 and CDR2: LGHNA and YSLEER. Trimming took 0 bases from V and 2 from J; bases not matched to a gene: 4. The length of the CDR3 is 15 residues.

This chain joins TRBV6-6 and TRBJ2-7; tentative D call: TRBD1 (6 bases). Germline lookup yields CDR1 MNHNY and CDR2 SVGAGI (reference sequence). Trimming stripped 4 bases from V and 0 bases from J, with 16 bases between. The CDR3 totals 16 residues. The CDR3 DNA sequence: TGTGCCAGCAGTTTCCTAAAGGGGGTCAGCTCCTACGAGCAGTACTTC. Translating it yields CASSFLKGVSSYEQYF.

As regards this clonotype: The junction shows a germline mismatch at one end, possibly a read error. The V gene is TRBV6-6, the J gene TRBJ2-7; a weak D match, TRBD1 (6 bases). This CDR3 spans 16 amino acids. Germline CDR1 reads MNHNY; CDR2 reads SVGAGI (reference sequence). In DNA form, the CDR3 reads TGTACCAGCAGCCAACAGGGTGGGGGCGGACCCTACGAGCAGTACTTC. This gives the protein CTSSQQGGGGPYEQYF.

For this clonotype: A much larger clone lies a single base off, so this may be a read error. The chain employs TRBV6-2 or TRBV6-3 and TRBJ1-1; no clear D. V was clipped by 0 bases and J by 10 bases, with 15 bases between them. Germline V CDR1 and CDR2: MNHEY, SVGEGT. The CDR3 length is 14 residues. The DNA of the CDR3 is TGTGCCAGCAGTTACTCTATGGACCTCGCTGCAGCTTTCTTT. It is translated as CASSYSMDLAAAFF.

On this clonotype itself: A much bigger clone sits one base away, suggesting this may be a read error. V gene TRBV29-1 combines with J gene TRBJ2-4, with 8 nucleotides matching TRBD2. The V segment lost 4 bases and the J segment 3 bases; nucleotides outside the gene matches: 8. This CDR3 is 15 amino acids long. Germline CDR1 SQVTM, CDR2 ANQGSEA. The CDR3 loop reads CSVVAVGGDKNIQYF. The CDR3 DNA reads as TGCAGCGTTGTCGCCGTCGGGGGGGACAAAAACATTCAGTACTTC.

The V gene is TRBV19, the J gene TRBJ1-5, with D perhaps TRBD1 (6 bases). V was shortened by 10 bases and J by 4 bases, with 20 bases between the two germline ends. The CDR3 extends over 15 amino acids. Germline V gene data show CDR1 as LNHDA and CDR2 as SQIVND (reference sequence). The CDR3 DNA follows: TGTGCCACCGTAAGTGTGGGTACAGGGAATCAGCCCCAGCATTTT. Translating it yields CATVSVGTGNQPQHF.

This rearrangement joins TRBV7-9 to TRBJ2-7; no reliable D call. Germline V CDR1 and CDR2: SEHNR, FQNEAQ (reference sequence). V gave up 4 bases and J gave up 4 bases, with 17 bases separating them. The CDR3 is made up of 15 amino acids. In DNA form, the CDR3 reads TGTGCCAGCAGCTCGTTGCCTTTTTCCACTTACGAGCAGTACTTC. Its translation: CASSSLPFSTYEQYF.